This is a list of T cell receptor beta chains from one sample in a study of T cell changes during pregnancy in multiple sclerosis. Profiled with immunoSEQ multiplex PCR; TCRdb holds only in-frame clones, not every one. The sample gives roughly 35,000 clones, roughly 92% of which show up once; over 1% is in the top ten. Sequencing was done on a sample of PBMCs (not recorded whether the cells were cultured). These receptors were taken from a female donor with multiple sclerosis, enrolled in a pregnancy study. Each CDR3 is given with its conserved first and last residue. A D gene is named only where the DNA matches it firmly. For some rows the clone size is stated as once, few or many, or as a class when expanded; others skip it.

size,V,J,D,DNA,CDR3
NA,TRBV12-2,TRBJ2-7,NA,TGTGCAAGTCGCTTATTTCCTAGCGGGAGATGTGAGCAGTACTTC,CASRLFPSGRCEQYF
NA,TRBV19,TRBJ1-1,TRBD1,TGTGCCAGTAGTATGGACAGGGAGGGAGGCACTGAAGCTTTCTTT,CASSMDREGGTEAFF
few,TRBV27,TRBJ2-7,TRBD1,TGTGCCAGCAGTAGACAGACAGGGTCCTACGAGCAGTACTTC,CASSRQTGSYEQYF
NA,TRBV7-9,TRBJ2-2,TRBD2,TGTGCCAGCAGCACTGTGACTAGCCAGAACACCGGGGAGCTGTTTTTT,CASSTVTSQNTGELFF
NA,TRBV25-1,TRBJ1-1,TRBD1,TGTGCCAGCTCTGCCCGGACAGGGTTGGGGAACACTGAAGCTTTCTTT,CASSARTGLGNTEAFF
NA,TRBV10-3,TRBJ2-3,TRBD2,TGTGCCATCAGTGCGGGAGGGAGTGCAGATACGCAGTATTTT,CAISAGGSADTQYF
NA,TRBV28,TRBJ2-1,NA,TGTGCCAGCAGTTTTTCCTACAGACTTGGCGATGAGCAGTTCTTC,CASSFSYRLGDEQFF
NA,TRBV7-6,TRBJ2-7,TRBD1,TGTGCCAGCAGCCCAGGCCCCCAGACAGGGGTAAACGAGCAGTACTTC,CASSPGPQTGVNEQYF
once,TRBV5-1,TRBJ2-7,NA,TGCGCCAGCAGCCCGGGGCTTACCTACGAGCAGTACTTC,CASSPGLTYEQYF
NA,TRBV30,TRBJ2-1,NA,TGTGCCTGGAGTGAAGTGGTACTCGGCTACAATGAGCAGTTCTTC,CAWSEVVLGYNEQFF